Listed below are T cell receptor beta chains from one sample, sequenced in a study of blood T cell repertoires in COVID-19. Clones were sequenced by immunoSEQ multiplex PCR, and TCRdb holds only the in-frame ones, with some missing. The sample records approximately 120,000 clones, roughly 84% being singletons. Sequencing input: peripheral blood. All receptors derive from a woman in her 50s with acute or convalescent COVID-19. Each CDR3 is given with its conserved first and last residue. D genes are given only for firm matches. Expanded clones are given a class, and other clones once, few, many or no size at all.

D gene	J gene	V gene	clone size	CDR3 DNA	CDR3 protein
TRBD1	TRBJ2-2	TRBV3-1/TRBV3-2	NA	TGTGCCAGCAGCCTATTACAGGGGATTTTGGCCGGGGAGCTGTTTTTT	CASSLLQGILAGELFF
TRBD1	TRBJ1-2	TRBV5-1	few	TGCGCCAGCAGAACCCGGACAGGTCTTAACTATGGCTACACCTTC	CASRTRTGLNYGYTF
NA	TRBJ1-1	TRBV19	NA	TGTGCCAGTAGTGTGGGGACGGGGGGGAAGAACACTGAAGCTTTCTTT	CASSVGTGGKNTEAFF
TRBD1	TRBJ2-1	TRBV5-1	NA	TGCGCCAGCAGCCAGCAGGGGGAGCAATCCTACAATGAGCAGTTCTTC	CASSQQGEQSYNEQFF
TRBD1	TRBJ1-3	TRBV6-5	NA	TGTGCCAGCAGTTACTCTAGACAGGGTGGAAACACCATATATTTT	CASSYSRQGGNTIYF
TRBD1	TRBJ1-5	TRBV4-2	NA	TGTGCCAGCAGCCAAAGGTGGGACAGGGGAGGAAATCAGCCCCAGCATTTT	CASSQRWDRGGNQPQHF
TRBD1	TRBJ1-2	TRBV25-1	few	TGTGCCAGCAGTGAAATGGGAACAGGGGGCGCAAATGGCTACACCTTC	CASSEMGTGGANGYTF
TRBD2	TRBJ2-3	TRBV2	few	TGTGCCAGCAGCCCACCCGCTGGGTTCGGGACTAACACAGATACGCAGTATTTT	CASSPPAGFGTNTDTQYF
TRBD1	TRBJ1-1	TRBV18	NA	TGTGCCAGCTCACAGGGGGCGCTTATCTCTGAAGCTTTCTTT	CASSQGALISEAFF
NA	TRBJ1-1	TRBV4-2	NA	TGTGCCAGCAGCCTTGATGTTCTGAGTACTCCTATGAACACTGAAGCTTTCTTT	CASSLDVLSTPMNTEAFF
NA	TRBJ2-7	TRBV30	once	TGTGCCTGGAGAAACAGGGACTCCTACGAGCAGTACTTC	CAWRNRDSYEQYF
TRBD1	TRBJ1-2	TRBV9	few	TGTGCCAGCAGCGAGTGGGGACAGTCTCCCTATGGCTACACCTTC	CASSEWGQSPYGYTF
NA	TRBJ1-5	TRBV30	NA	TGTGCCTGGAGTTTTTCCCCGAATCAGCCCCAGCATTTT	CAWSFSPNQPQHF
NA	TRBJ1-4	TRBV9	NA	TGTGCCAGCAGCGTGCCAGGGACTAATGAAAAACTGTTTTTT	CASSVPGTNEKLFF
TRBD1	TRBJ1-5	TRBV30	NA	TGTGCCTGGAGTCACCAGGCCGGAGGGGGCCAGCCCCAGCATTTT	CAWSHQAGGGQPQHF
NA	TRBJ2-2	TRBV24-1	NA	TGTGCCACCAGTCCGAGGGGGAAGAACACCGGGGAGCTGTTTTTT	CATSPRGKNTGELFF
NA	TRBJ2-7	TRBV6-6	NA	TGTGCCAGCAGTTACTTGAACAGGGGACTGACGCACGAGCAGTACTTC	CASSYLNRGLTHEQYF
NA	TRBJ2-2	TRBV5-6	once	TGTGCCAGCAGCCTCGGTGGGGGGTCCGGGGAGCTGTTTTTT	CASSLGGGSGELFF
NA	TRBJ1-2	TRBV25-1	NA	TGTGCCAGCAGTGAATACAGCTATGGCTACACCTTC	CASSEYSYGYTF
TRBD1	TRBJ2-7	TRBV10-1	NA	TGCGCCAGCAGTGAGTCGGGACAGGGCCACGAGCAGTACTTC	CASSESGQGHEQYF
NA	TRBJ2-3	TRBV21-1	NA	TGTGCCAGCAGCAAAAATTTCTGTCTCGGGAGCCGCACAGATACGCAGTATTTT	CASSKNFCLGSRTDTQYF
NA	TRBJ1-4	TRBV25-1	NA	TGTGCCAGCACCCCCGGGCGGGGATGGGATGAAAAACTGTTTTTT	CASTPGRGWDEKLFF
NA	TRBJ1-2	TRBV6-2/TRBV6-3	NA	TGTGCCAGCAGTTCTTGGGGCCAAGCTAACTATGGCTACACCTTC	CASSSWGQANYGYTF
NA	TRBJ1-1	TRBV18	NA	TGTGCCAGCTCACCACCAAGCGAAACTGAAGCTTTCTTT	CASSPPSETEAFF
NA	TRBJ1-2	TRBV28	NA	TGTGCCAGCAGCTCGGGATTTGGGGGGGTCTATGGCTACACCTTC	CASSSGFGGVYGYTF
TRBD1	TRBJ1-5	TRBV19	NA	TGTGCCAGTAGTATTGGGGATGGACAGGGGAAAGGCAATCAGCCCCAGCATTTT	CASSIGDGQGKGNQPQHF